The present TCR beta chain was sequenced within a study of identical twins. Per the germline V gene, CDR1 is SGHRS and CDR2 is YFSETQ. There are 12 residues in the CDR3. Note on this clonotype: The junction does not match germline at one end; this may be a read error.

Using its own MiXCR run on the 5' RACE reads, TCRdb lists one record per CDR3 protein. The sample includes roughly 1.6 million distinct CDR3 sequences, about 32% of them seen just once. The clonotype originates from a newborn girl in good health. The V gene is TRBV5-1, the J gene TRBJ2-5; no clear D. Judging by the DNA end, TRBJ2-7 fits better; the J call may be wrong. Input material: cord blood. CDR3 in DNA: TGCGCCAACAGCTTGATAGGCCACGAGCAGTACTTC. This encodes CANSLIGHEQYF.